This entry lists 12 T cell receptor beta chains sequenced from one sample in a study of blood T cells in healthy people across ages. With a J-beta primer mix and a sample-barcoded 5' primer, a second PCR ran roughly 7 to 11 cycles. TCRdb independently ran MiXCR on the 5' RACE reads; one entry per CDR3 protein. The data hold about 670,000 distinct CDR3 sequences, with 40% to 45% observed a single time. The sequencing sample was made of blood. The receptors were sampled from a man of 80 years or more in good health.

Only a few counts were recorded for this clonotype. The chain employs TRBV5-6 and TRBJ2-7; 11 bases agree with TRBD1. V shed 2 bases, J shed 4 bases, and the junction held 5 bases outside the gene matches. CDR1 and CDR2 (germline): SGHDT, YYEEEE. The CDR3 runs to 15 residues. The CDR3, as DNA: TGTGCCAGCAGCTTCACCGGGACAGGGGGGTACGAGCAGTACTTC. Its translation: CASSFTGTGGYEQYF.

The chain employs TRBV7-2 and TRBJ2-1; D call uncertain. V was cut by 7 bases and J by 3 bases, with 16 bases left in between. The germline V gene has CDR1 SGHTA and CDR2 FQGNSA. The CDR3 sequence is 15 residues long. The CDR3 is CASKGLRANYNEQFF. The CDR3 DNA reads as TGTGCCAGCAAGGGTTTACGGGCTAACTACAATGAGCAGTTCTTC. Together with reference TRBV7-2 and TRBJ2-1, the CDR3 gives the full variable domain: GAGVSQSPSNKVTEKGKDVELRCDPISGHTALYWYRQSLGQGLEFLIYFQGNSAPDKSGLPSDRFSAERTGGSVSTLTIQRTQQEDSAVYLCASKGLRANYNEQFFGPGTRLTVL.

This clonotype turned up a few times. This sequence joins TRBV10-3 and TRBJ2-7; 8 bases are shared with TRBD1. The J call may be wrong; the DNA end is better matched by TRBJ2-5. The CDR3 totals 15 residues. Looked up from germline, CDR1 is ENHRY and CDR2 is SYGVKD. The CDR3 DNA is TGTGCCATCAGTGAGTCGAGACAGGGGACGGAGACCCAGTACTTC. This encodes CAISESRQGTETQYF.

The rearrangement uses TRBV20-1 and TRBJ2-2; TRBD1 aligns across 8 bases. The CDR3 consists of 17 residues. CDR1 and CDR2 (germline): DFQATT, SNEGSKA (reference sequence). V lost 0 bases and J lost 2; bases outside the gene matches: 8. The CDR3 is CSARDLDRVINTGELFF. CDR3 DNA sequence: TGCAGTGCTAGAGATCTGGACAGGGTAATAAACACCGGGGAGCTGTTTTTT.

The chain combines TRBV29-1 with TRBJ1-1; D is perhaps TRBD1 (5 bases). The CDR3 loop spans 14 amino acids. The germline V gene has CDR1 SQVTM and CDR2 ANQGSEA. Trimming left V 5 bases short and J 1 base short, with 14 bases between. The CDR3 loop reads CSVPGRHSNTEAFF. CDR3 DNA: TGCAGCGTTCCGGGACGTCACTCGAACACTGAAGCTTTCTTT.

This clonotype has a count of ten or more. V gene TRBV7-2 combines with J gene TRBJ2-5; TRBD2 matches at 9 bases. The length of the CDR3 is 16 residues. CDR1 and CDR2 (germline): SGHTA, FQGNSA. V dropped 4 bases and J dropped 5; count of bases not matched to a gene: 11. The CDR3 bases are TGTGCCAGCAGCTCCGACCAAGCGGGAGGACGGGAGACCCAGTACTTC. This gives the protein CASSSDQAGGRETQYF. Full variable domain (missing parts from reference TRBV7-2 and TRBJ2-5): GAGVSQSPSNKVTEKGKDVELRCDPISGHTALYWYRQSLGQGLEFLIYFQGNSAPDKSGLPSDRFSAERTGGSVSTLTIQRTQQEDSAVYLCASSSDQAGGRETQYFGPGTRLLVL.

This clonotype was counted many times. V usage is TRBV4-3 and J usage is TRBJ2-3; no clear D. The V end lost 0 bases, the J end lost 2 bases, and 6 bases lay between the germline ends. The germline V gene encodes CDR1 LGHNA and CDR2 YSLEER. The CDR3 has 14 amino acids. CDR3 DNA sequence: TGCGCCAGCAGCCAAGATGCTTTCACAGATACGCAGTATTTT. Translating gives CASSQDAFTDTQYF.

A remark on this clonotype: One end of the junction varies from germline; a read error may be responsible. V and J are TRBV25-1 and TRBJ2-2; 11 bases are shared with TRBD2. The CDR3 totals 16 residues. Germline CDR1 MGHDK, CDR2 SYGVNS. The CDR3 sequence is CASSKLAGENTGELFF. The DNA of the CDR3 is TGTGCCAGCAGTAAACTAGCGGGAGAAAACACCGGAGAGCTGTTTTTT. The variable domain in full, completed from reference TRBV25-1 and TRBJ2-2, reads EADIYQTPRYLVIGTGKKITLECSQTMGHDKMYWYQQDPGMELHLIHYSYGVNSTEKGDLSSESTVSRIRTEHFPLTLESARPSHTSQYLCASSKLAGENTGELFFGEGSRLTVL.

The rearrangement uses TRBV5-1 and TRBJ2-5; 8 nucleotides agree with TRBD1. Germline V gives CDR1 SGHRS, CDR2 YFSETQ. The CDR3 has 17 amino acids. J was trimmed by 2 bases and V by 0 bases; bases with no gene match: 9. The CDR3 spells CASSLAGDRGIQETQYF. CDR3 nucleotides: TGCGCCAGCAGCTTGGCGGGTGACAGGGGCATACAAGAGACCCAGTACTTC.

This clonotype was seen more than once but under ten times. The chain recombines TRBV29-1 with TRBJ2-1; D may be TRBD2 (5 bases). The DNA end lines up better with TRBJ2-7; the J call may be wrong. The CDR3 extends over 13 amino acids. From germline, CDR1 is SQVTM and CDR2 ANQGSEA. In nucleotides, the CDR3 is TGCAGCGCAGCGGCGAGCTCCTACAATGAGCAGTACTTC. This gives the protein CSAAASSYNEQYF.

This clonotype was observed a few times. The J gene is TRBJ2-7, the V gene TRBV12-3 or TRBV12-4; tentatively, D is TRBD2 (7 bases). The CDR3 is 14 amino acids. Trimming pared 5 bases from V and 5 bases from J, leaving 16 bases between. CDR3 sequence: CASSPPRGAHEQYF. The CDR3 nucleotides are TGTGCCAGCAGTCCCCCACGGGGGGCTCACGAGCAGTACTTC.

The CDR3 here is CSARRGLAGSSYEQYF. The CDR3 DNA sequence: TGCAGTGCTAGAAGGGGACTAGCGGGTTCCTCCTACGAGCAGTACTTC. The rearrangement links TRBV20-1 to TRBJ2-7; 12 bases fit TRBD2. The germline V gene encodes CDR1 DFQATT and CDR2 SNEGSKA (reference sequence). This CDR3 has 16 residues. V dropped 2 bases and J dropped 0; count of bases not matched to a gene: 5.